This entry lists 17 T cell receptor beta chains sequenced from one sample in a study of CD8 T cells in ankylosing spondylitis. TCRdb redid the calling of the 5' RACE reads with MiXCR, one entry per CDR3 protein. The profile shows fewer than 80,000 distinct CDR3 sequences, about 5.4% of them singletons. Material: blood, either unsorted or a sorted T cell fraction (not recorded which). The receptor source for this set is a male donor with ankylosing spondylitis or in good health (not recorded which).

In its sample, this clonotype was seen many times. The chain is built from TRBV7-2 and TRBJ1-1, with TRBD1 as a possible D gene (5 bases). CDR1 SGHTA and CDR2 FQGNSA come from the germline V gene. V gave up 0 bases and J gave up 1 base, with 12 bases separating them. CDR3 length: 16 residues. CDR3: CASSLAGVTGNTEAFF. In nucleotides, the CDR3 is TGTGCCAGCAGCTTAGCAGGGGTTACTGGGAACACTGAAGCTTTCTTT. The whole variable domain, filled in from reference TRBV7-2 and TRBJ1-1, reads GAGVSQSPSNKVTEKGKDVELRCDPISGHTALYWYRQSLGQGLEFLIYFQGNSAPDKSGLPSDRFSAERTGGSVSTLTIQRTQQEDSAVYLCASSLAGVTGNTEAFFGQGTRLTVV.

Remarks on this clonotype: Being one base from a much bigger clone, this may be a read error. This rearrangement joins TRBV7-7 to TRBJ2-1; maybe TRBD1 (6 bases). The CDR3 sequence is 13 residues long. The germline V gene has CDR1 SSHAT and CDR2 FNYEAQ (reference sequence). The CDR3 coding sequence is TGTGCTAGCAGCTCACAGCTGGACAGCGAGCAGTTCTTC. Translating gives CASSSQLDSEQFF.

This clonotype was recorded at least ten times. This chain joins TRBV29-1 and TRBJ2-1; D unresolved. The CDR3 is made up of 12 amino acids. Trimming shortened V by 7 bases and J by 7 bases, and 14 bases separated the two germline ends. CDR1 and CDR2 (germline): SQVTM, ANQGSEA. The CDR3, as DNA: TGCAGCGGCCAATATGGTGTGAATGAGCAGTTCTTC. Its translation: CSGQYGVNEQFF.

This clonotype was recorded at least ten times. The rearrangement uses TRBV6-2 or TRBV6-3 and TRBJ2-3, with D perhaps matching TRBD2 (6 bases). There are 15 residues in the CDR3. The ends were cut back, 6 bases at V and 5 bases at J, with 18 bases in the middle. The germline V gene encodes CDR1 MNHEY and CDR2 SVGEGT. The CDR3 bases are TGTGCCAGCAGCGACGGGGACTCGATGCTAGATACGCAGTATTTT. This translates into CASSDGDSMLDTQYF.

This clonotype occurred many times. Relative to the germline gene, one junction end is altered; a read error may explain this. The chain combines TRBV20-1 with TRBJ2-7, with D possibly matching TRBD2 (6 bases). Germline V gene lookup returns CDR1 DFQATT and CDR2 SNEGSKA (reference sequence). The CDR3 runs 12 residues. CDR3 sequence reads: CSARLVSNEQYF. CDR3 in DNA: TGCAGTGCTCGACTAGTCTCCAACGAGCAGTACTTC.

This clonotype was seen repeatedly, ten times or more. The chain has TRBV6-2 or TRBV6-3 and TRBJ2-7; 8 bases agree with TRBD1. With 2 bases clipped from V and 1 base from J, the junction kept 4 bases outside the gene matches. Looked up from germline, CDR1 is MNHEY and CDR2 is SVGEGT. CDR3 length: 15 amino acids. CDR3 sequence: CASSYPTGESYEQYF. The DNA for the CDR3 is TGTGCCAGCAGTTACCCGACAGGGGAATCCTACGAGCAGTACTTC.

This clonotype was counted many times. CDR3 in DNA: TGTGCCAGCGGGACATACACCGGGGAGCTGTTTTTT. As protein: CASGTYTGELFF. The chain recombines TRBV19 with TRBJ2-2; TRBD1 might be the D (6 bases). V gave up 9 bases and J gave up 3 bases, with 8 bases separating them. This CDR3 is 12 amino acids long. Germline V gene lookup returns CDR1 LNHDA and CDR2 SQIVND (reference sequence).

This clonotype was detected many times. The chain couples TRBV18 to TRBJ1-1; 7 bases align to TRBD1. This CDR3 spans 13 amino acids. V shed 4 bases, J shed 7 bases, and the junction held 6 bases outside the gene matches. CDR1 is KGHSH and CDR2 is LQKENI in the germline V gene. This CDR3 reads CASSLGQAFEAFF. For the CDR3, the DNA is TGTGCCAGCTCACTCGGACAGGCGTTTGAAGCTTTCTTT.

This clonotype was detected many times. The V gene is TRBV19, the J gene TRBJ2-2; D ambiguous. The V end lost 2 bases, the J end lost 0 bases, and 10 bases lay between the germline ends. The CDR3 is 16 amino acids. In germline, CDR1 is LNHDA, CDR2 SQIVND (reference sequence). The CDR3 loop is CASSILWAPNTGELFF. CDR3 DNA sequence: TGTGCCAGTAGTATACTCTGGGCCCCGAACACCGGGGAGCTGTTTTTT.

This clonotype was seen only a few times. V usage is TRBV11-2 and J usage is TRBJ2-3; D assignment may be TRBD1 or TRBD2 (5 bases each). The CDR3 loop spans 18 amino acids. The V and J ends lost 3 bases and 1 base respectively, with 20 bases between them. In germline, CDR1 is SGHAT, CDR2 FQNNGV. DNA for the CDR3: TGTGCCAGCAGCTTGGAGGCTGGGGCTGACCTGGGCACAGATACGCAGTATTTT. Its protein is CASSLEAGADLGTDTQYF.

The chain joins TRBV28 to TRBJ1-5; D is perhaps TRBD1 (5 bases). The germline V gene encodes CDR1 MDHEN and CDR2 SYDVKM. V lost 7 bases and J 7 bases, leaving 17 bases between the germline ends. This CDR3 contains 14 residues. CDR3 bases: TGTGCCAGCACCCCTGGGGAGGGGTACCAGCCCCAGCATTTT. Protein: CASTPGEGYQPQHF.

This clonotype was seen a handful of times. The chain joins TRBV12-3 or TRBV12-4 to TRBJ2-3, with D maybe TRBD2 (7 bases). V lost 8 bases and J lost 5, with 20 bases in between. The CDR3 contains 15 residues. The CDR3 sequence: CASGGSRGGLDTQYF. CDR3 coding DNA: TGTGCCAGCGGGGGGTCTAGGGGGGGGTTAGATACGCAGTATTTT.

This clonotype has at least ten counts. The gene calls are TRBV20-1 and TRBJ1-1, with D possibly being TRBD1 (5 bases). This CDR3 region has 16 residues. CDR1 and CDR2 from the germline V gene are DFQATT and SNEGSKA (reference sequence). V was cut by 1 base and J by 2 bases, with 17 bases left in between. The CDR3 nucleotides are TGCAGTGCTAGAGTACAACCCGGGACGGATAACACTGAAGCTTTCTTT. As protein: CSARVQPGTDNTEAFF.

This clonotype has ten or more counts. The chain is built from TRBV5-1 and TRBJ2-3; 7 bases fit TRBD1. Germline CDR1 SGHRS, CDR2 YFSETQ. V gave up 4 bases and J gave up 2 bases; unmatched junction bases: 7. The CDR3 spans 15 residues. CDR3 DNA: TGCGCCAGCAGCCCGACAGGGTGGAACACAGATACGCAGTATTTT. The encoded protein is CASSPTGWNTDTQYF.

The sample holds many counts of this clonotype. The V gene is TRBV24-1, the J gene TRBJ1-2, with a weak D call TRBD1 (6 bases). Germline V gene lookup returns CDR1 KGHDR and CDR2 SFDVKD. CDR3 length equals 13 residues. V gave up 4 bases and J gave up 10 bases, with 15 bases separating them. The CDR3 nucleotides are TGTGCCACCAGTGACAGGGGTTACGTCGACTACACCTTC. As protein: CATSDRGYVDYTF.

The sample holds many counts of this clonotype. The chain recombines TRBV20-1 with TRBJ1-1; D possibly corresponds to TRBD1 (5 bases). The germline V and J ends were trimmed by 0 bases and 3 bases, with 8 bases remaining between them. This CDR3 has 13 amino acids. Germline V gives CDR1 DFQATT, CDR2 SNEGSKA (reference sequence). CDR3 in DNA: TGCAGTGCTAGAGACAGGGCGTACACTGAAGCTTTCTTT. This translates into CSARDRAYTEAFF.

This clonotype occurred many times. The chain is built from TRBV7-2 and TRBJ2-4; possible D gene TRBD1, 6 bases. The length of the CDR3 is 13 residues. V lost 5 bases and J 6 bases, leaving 11 bases between the germline ends. Per the germline V gene, CDR1 is SGHTA and CDR2 is FQGNSA. The chain's CDR3 is CASSHRVANIQYF. DNA of the CDR3: TGTGCCAGCAGCCACAGGGTAGCAAACATTCAGTACTTC.